Listed here are 24 T cell receptor beta chains from one sample, sequenced in a study of T cells in localized non-small cell lung cancer. Some clones are missing from TCRdb's copy, which holds only in-frame ones; the method was immunoSEQ multiplex PCR. This table has 15,000 to 20,000 clones, 83% appearing once. Sample: peripheral blood, taken before any cancer treatment. The receptors come from a man between 40 and 70 years old with stage I lung adenocarcinoma.

The rearrangement links TRBV4-1 to TRBJ2-7, with D perhaps being TRBD1 or TRBD2 (6 bases each). The CDR3 covers 15 residues. Per the germline V gene, CDR1 is MGHRA and CDR2 is YSYEKL. The germline V and J ends were trimmed by 0 bases and 0 bases, with 9 bases remaining between them. The CDR3 here is CASSQDTGASYEQYF. The CDR3 nucleotides read TGCGCCAGCAGCCAAGATACGGGGGCCTCCTACGAGCAGTACTTC.

The chain recombines TRBV7-3 with TRBJ2-3; 9 bases agree with TRBD2. Germline V CDR1 and CDR2: SGHTA, FQGTGA. The CDR3 covers 17 residues. The V gene end was trimmed by 3 bases and the J gene end by 1 base; junction bases not matched to a gene: 8. In DNA, the CDR3 is TGTGCCAGCAGCTTCCCGAGCGGGAGGAAGGGCACAGATACGCAGTATTTT. This translates into CASSFPSGRKGTDTQYF. Full variable domain (missing parts from reference TRBV7-3 and TRBJ2-3): GAGVSQTPSNKVTEKGKYVELRCDPISGHTALYWYRQSLGQGPEFLIYFQGTGAADDSGLPNDRFFAVRPEGSVSTLKIQRTERGDSAVYLCASSFPSGRKGTDTQYFGPGTRLTVL.

This clone appeared a few times. The J gene is TRBJ2-7, the V gene TRBV28; no clear D gene. Germline V CDR1 and CDR2: MDHEN, SYDVKM. Trimming took 7 bases from V and 1 from J, leaving 14 bases between them. The CDR3 loop spans 14 amino acids. The CDR3 DNA is TGTGCCAGCATCCCCCGCGGCAGGTCCTACGAGCAGTACTTC. Its translation is CASIPRGRSYEQYF.

This sequence joins TRBV5-1 and TRBJ2-1, with 7 bases matching TRBD1. The J segment lost 2 bases and the V segment lost 0 bases, leaving 5 bases of the junction unmatched. Germline V gives CDR1 SGHRS, CDR2 YFSETQ. This CDR3 has 16 amino acids. CDR3 in amino acids: CASSLVGQSTYNEQFF. The CDR3 DNA follows: TGCGCCAGCAGCTTGGTGGGACAGAGTACCTACAATGAGCAGTTCTTC.

This clone was observed once. The J gene is TRBJ1-3, the V gene TRBV15; a possible D gene is TRBD1 (6 bases). Germline lookup yields CDR1 LNHNV and CDR2 YYDKDF (reference sequence). V lost 3 bases and J lost 2, with 11 bases in between. CDR3 length: 15 amino acids. Here the CDR3 reads CATSSDYRAGNTIYF. CDR3 nucleotide sequence: TGTGCCACCAGCAGCGACTACAGGGCTGGAAACACCATATATTTT.

This clone was found once. V is TRBV19 and J is TRBJ2-3, with a possible D match to TRBD1 (5 bases). CDR1 is LNHDA, CDR2 SQIVND, per germline (reference sequence). The V end was cut by 4 bases, the J end by 4 bases, with 15 bases between. The CDR3 is made up of 15 amino acids. DNA of the CDR3: TGTGCCAGTAGTAGTTATTCCAGGGTGGCAGATACGCAGTATTTT. It specifies CASSSYSRVADTQYF.

V and J are TRBV7-3 and TRBJ2-1, with TRBD2 matching over 10 bases. The CDR3 sequence is 15 residues long. The germline CDR1 and CDR2 sequences are SGHTA and FQGTGA. V was clipped by 5 bases and J by 1 base; unmatched bases: 2. The CDR3 DNA reads as TGTGCCAGCAGCGTAGCGGGAGGTTCCTACAATGAGCAGTTCTTC. Encoded protein: CASSVAGGSYNEQFF.

V and J are TRBV2 and TRBJ2-7; 10 bases line up with TRBD2. This CDR3 comprises 15 residues. The J segment lost 4 bases and the V segment lost 7 bases, leaving 10 bases of the junction unmatched. The germline gives CDR1 SNHLY, CDR2 FYNNEI. The CDR3 DNA reads as TGTGCCAGCAAACTAAGCGGGGGGGGTAAATACGAGCAGTACTTC. It is translated as CASKLSGGGKYEQYF.

The V and J genes are TRBV30 and TRBJ2-1, with TRBD1 identical over 10 bases. Germline-derived CDR1 and CDR2 are GTSNPN and SVGIG (reference sequence). This CDR3 contains 14 residues. J lost 8 bases, V lost 7 bases, and 11 bases had no gene match. The CDR3 nucleotides read TGTGCCTTAAATCCGGGACAGGGGCTGTATGAGCAGTTCTTC. Amino acid sequence: CALNPGQGLYEQFF. Variable domain in full (rest from reference TRBV30 and TRBJ2-1): SQTIHQWPATLVQPVGSPLSLECTVEGTSNPNLYWYRQAAGRGLQLLFYSVGIGQISSEVPQNLSASRPQDRQFILSSKKLLLSDSGFYLCALNPGQGLYEQFFGPGTRLTVL.

The chain employs TRBV7-6 and TRBJ2-1; D is tentatively TRBD1 or TRBD2 (5 bases each). CDR1 is SGHVS, CDR2 FNYEAQ, per germline. With 3 bases removed from V and 5 bases from J, the gap between germline ends came to 11 bases. This CDR3 region has 14 residues. The DNA of the CDR3 is TGTGCCAGCAGCTTTGTGGGGGACCACAATGAGCAGTTCTTC. This sequence encodes CASSFVGDHNEQFF. Variable domain in full (rest from reference TRBV7-6 and TRBJ2-1): GAGVSQSPRYKVTKRGQDVALRCDPISGHVSLYWYRQALGQGPEFLTYFNYEAQQDKSGLPNDRFSAERPEGSISTLTIQRTEQRDSAMYRCASSFVGDHNEQFFGPGTRLTVL.

This chain joins TRBV5-1 and TRBJ2-7, with D perhaps TRBD2 (5 bases). Per germline, CDR1 SGHRS and CDR2 YFSETQ. The V end lost 0 bases, the J end lost 4 bases, and 8 bases lay between the germline ends. CDR3 length equals 13 residues. CDR3 in DNA: TGCGCCAGCAGCTTGGACGGCGGGTACGAGCAGTACTTC. Translating it yields CASSLDGGYEQYF.

The chain has TRBV6-1 and TRBJ2-7; 8 positions agree with TRBD2. CDR1 and CDR2 (germline): MNHNS, SASEGT. With 8 bases clipped from V and 6 bases from J, the junction kept 9 bases outside the gene matches. The CDR3 loop spans 13 amino acids. The CDR3 loop reads CASYTGGPVEQYF. The CDR3 DNA is TGTGCCAGCTATACGGGGGGGCCTGTCGAGCAGTACTTC.

This clone was observed a handful of times. The J gene is TRBJ2-5, the V gene TRBV5-6; D might be TRBD2 (6 bases). V lost 0 bases and J 5 bases, leaving 11 bases between the germline ends. The CDR3 extends over 14 amino acids. Germline loops: CDR1 SGHDT, CDR2 YYEEEE. The CDR3 sequence is CASSLGQGGETQYF. The CDR3, as DNA: TGTGCCAGCAGCTTGGGGCAGGGAGGTGAGACCCAGTACTTC.

The chain recombines TRBV27 with TRBJ1-2; D is possibly TRBD1 (5 bases). Trimming cost V 2 bases and J 4 bases, with 11 bases left between them. The length of the CDR3 is 14 residues. Germline loops: CDR1 MNHEY, CDR2 SMNVEV (reference sequence). The CDR3 reads CASSLRQGGYGYTF. The CDR3 DNA sequence: TGTGCCAGCAGTTTAAGGCAGGGAGGCTATGGCTACACCTTC.

In this sample, this clone turned up a few times. V is TRBV30 and J is TRBJ2-3; 12 bases are shared with TRBD2. Germline CDR1 and CDR2: GTSNPN and SVGIG (reference sequence). This CDR3 region has 14 residues. J lost 8 bases, V lost 6 bases, and 9 bases had no gene match. The CDR3 sequence: CACQLAGGRGTQYF. In nucleotides, the CDR3 is TGTGCCTGCCAACTAGCGGGAGGACGGGGTACGCAGTATTTT.

The rearrangement joins TRBV11-2 to TRBJ1-2; D remains ambiguous. V lost 1 base to trimming and J lost 4 bases, with 13 bases between them. The CDR3 has 15 residues. Germline V lookup: CDR1 SGHAT, CDR2 FQNNGV. As DNA, the CDR3 is TGTGCCAGCAGCTTAGGGAGGGAACCAATCTATGGCTACACCTTC. Amino acid sequence: CASSLGREPIYGYTF. The complete variable domain, with remaining parts taken from reference TRBV11-2 and TRBJ1-2, reads EAGVAQSPRYKIIEKRQSVAFWCNPISGHATLYWYQQILGQGPKLLIQFQNNGVVDDSQLPKDRFSAERLKGVDSTLKIQPAKLEDSAVYLCASSLGREPIYGYTFGSGTRLTVV.

This clone was counted once. This chain uses TRBV6-1 with TRBJ2-1; D remains ambiguous. The CDR3 totals 16 residues. Germline CDR1 MNHNS, CDR2 SASEGT. The ends were cut back, 1 base at V and 4 bases at J, with 14 bases in the middle. The CDR3 spells CASSEGLLPPYNEQFF. The CDR3 nucleotides read TGTGCCAGCAGTGAAGGATTGCTCCCTCCATACAATGAGCAGTTCTTC.

The V gene is TRBV4-2, the J gene TRBJ2-5; 14 bases line up with TRBD2. The CDR3 extends over 18 amino acids. Germline CDR1 reads LGHNA; CDR2 reads YNFKEQ. V lost 0 bases and J lost 3; bases outside the gene matches: 6. CDR3 sequence reads: CASSQDGLAGGLEETQYF. The CDR3 DNA reads TGTGCCAGCAGCCAAGACGGACTAGCGGGAGGATTAGAAGAGACCCAGTACTTC.

The chain joins TRBV5-4 to TRBJ2-3; 9 positions match TRBD2. The CDR3 consists of 20 residues. CDR1 SGHNT and CDR2 YYREEE come from the germline V gene (reference sequence). V dropped 4 bases and J dropped 5; count of bases not matched to a gene: 23. The CDR3 coding sequence is TGTGCCAGCAGCCCGGGGTCTGGCGGGGGGGCCACCCGGGGTTTAGATACGCAGTATTTT. This translates into CASSPGSGGGATRGLDTQYF.

V and J are TRBV5-1 and TRBJ2-7; 9 positions match TRBD1. Unmatched junction bases numbered 9, after V lost 3 bases and J lost 5 bases. This CDR3 spans 15 amino acids. Per the germline V gene, CDR1 is SGHRS and CDR2 is YFSETQ. CDR3 sequence reads: CASSSGTGIGDEQYF. The CDR3 DNA sequence: TGCGCCAGCAGCTCCGGGACAGGGATCGGCGACGAGCAGTACTTC.

V and J are TRBV30 and TRBJ1-6; D not certain. CDR1 GTSNPN and CDR2 SVGIG come from the germline V gene (reference sequence). Trimming pared 2 bases from V and 5 bases from J, leaving 19 bases between. CDR3 length: 17 residues. The CDR3 region has the DNA TGTGCCTGGAGTTCCCGTGTGGCGGGGTACAATAATTCACCCCTCCACTTT. It yields the protein CAWSSRVAGYNNSPLHF. Looking up the rest from reference TRBV30 and TRBJ1-6 gives the full variable domain: SQTIHQWPATLVQPVGSPLSLECTVEGTSNPNLYWYRQAAGRGLQLLFYSVGIGQISSEVPQNLSASRPQDRQFILSSKKLLLSDSGFYLCAWSSRVAGYNNSPLHFGNGTRLTVT.

This clone has only a few counts. The rearrangement joins TRBV30 to TRBJ2-3, with TRBD1 matching 8 bases. The CDR3 sequence is 14 residues long. With 5 bases clipped from V and 7 bases from J, the junction kept 11 bases outside the gene matches. Germline V gene data show CDR1 as GTSNPN and CDR2 as SVGIG (reference sequence). The DNA of the CDR3 is TGTGCCTGGTCGGGACAGGTTAGCACGAATACGCAGTATTTT. It translates to CAWSGQVSTNTQYF.

This clone was recorded once. The V and J genes are TRBV2 and TRBJ2-1; D might be TRBD2 (6 bases). Trimming took 4 bases from V and 8 from J, leaving 18 bases between them. Germline V gives CDR1 SNHLY, CDR2 FYNNEI. This CDR3 contains 15 residues. In nucleotides, the CDR3 is TGTGCCAGCAGTGCCTGGGGACTTCCCCCCGATGAGCAGTTCTTC. Translated, it gives CASSAWGLPPDEQFF.

The CDR3 is CASSTTQGAGETQYF. The CDR3 region has the DNA TGTGCCAGCAGTACTACACAGGGGGCAGGGGAGACCCAGTACTTC. The chain recombines TRBV6-6 with TRBJ2-5, with 9 bases that match TRBD1. The CDR3 consists of 15 residues. The junction had 9 bases not matched to a gene; V was cut back by 5 bases and J by 5 bases. Germline-derived CDR1 and CDR2 are MNHNY and SVGAGI (reference sequence).